These T cell receptor beta chains were read from a single sample in a study of siplizumab effects on memory and regulatory T cells. Some clones are missing from TCRdb's copy, which holds only in-frame ones; the method was immunoSEQ multiplex PCR. The top ten clones hold 0.03% to 0.035% of a sample with tens of thousands of clones, 96% of them seen once. Material for sequencing was naive CD4+ T cells sorted from blood. The receptor source for this set is a human donor in good health. The CDR3 runs from the conserved cysteine through the conserved F or W. D genes are given only for firm matches.

j_call v_call d_call cdr3_nt cdr3_aa
TRBJ2-7 TRBV6-5 TRBD1 TGTGCCAGCAGTCCTCGACAGGGAGACTACGAGCAGTACTTC CASSPRQGDYEQYF
TRBJ2-7 TRBV19 . TGTGCCAGTAGTATAGTTACAGGGAGAGGCTACGAGCAGTACTTC CASSIVTGRGYEQYF
TRBJ1-4 TRBV7-2 TRBD1 TGTGCCAGCAGCTGGGAGGGACAGGCTAATGAAAAACTGTTTTTT CASSWEGQANEKLFF
TRBJ1-1 TRBV11-2 . TGTGCCAGCAGCTTAGATCTGGTGAACACTGAAGCTTTCTTT CASSLDLVNTEAFF
TRBJ2-2 TRBV9 . TGTGCCAGCAGCGTCGTGTTCGAGGGCCCACTGTTTTTT CASSVVFEGPLFF
TRBJ1-2 TRBV10-3 TRBD1 TGTGCCATTACCGGGACAGGGGTTCTAGATGGCTACACCTTC CAITGTGVLDGYTF
TRBJ1-6 TRBV12-2 . TGTGCAAGTCGCTTAGACACCGGGGGAAAGCCAAATTCACCCCTCCACTTT CASRLDTGGKPNSPLHF
TRBJ2-2 TRBV29-1 . TGCAGCGTGTCTACAGGGAACACCGGGGAGCTGTTTTTT CSVSTGNTGELFF
TRBJ1-6 TRBV30 . TGTGCAGAGGGGAGATATAATTCACCCCTCCACTTT CAEGRYNSPLHF
TRBJ1-2 TRBV23-1 TRBD1 TGCGCCAGCACTGCAACCGGGACAGGGGCCCGAATGAGGGATGGCTACACCTTC CASTATGTGARMRDGYTF
TRBJ2-5 TRBV7-3 . TGTGCCAGCAGCTTATCGGGAGAGACCCAGTACTTC CASSLSGETQYF
TRBJ1-1 TRBV6-5 TRBD1 TGTGCCAGCAGTTATGAGACAGGGGGCACTGAAGCTTTCTTT CASSYETGGTEAFF
TRBJ2-7 TRBV5-1 . TGCGCCAGCAGCCATCCCGGGACTCCTTACGAGCAGTACTTC CASSHPGTPYEQYF